The 9 T cell receptor beta chains below come from one sample, sequenced in a study of blood T cell repertoires in COVID-19. Profiling relied on immunoSEQ multiplex PCR, and the TCRdb table lists in-frame clones only, not all of them. This table has 200,000 to 300,000 clones, about 90% appearing once. Source material: peripheral blood. The receptors here all came from a man aged 60 to 69 who had recovered from COVID-19.

The J gene is TRBJ1-4, the V gene TRBV13, with D hard to call. Germline V gene lookup returns CDR1 PRHDT and CDR2 FYEKMQ (reference sequence). The CDR3 has 14 amino acids. The V end lost 3 bases, the J end lost 7 bases, and 12 bases lay between the germline ends. The CDR3 DNA sequence: TGTGCCAGCAGCTTTGGGAGGCGAGCTGAAAAACTGTTTTTT. This gives the protein CASSFGRRAEKLFF.

V and J are TRBV7-8 and TRBJ1-6; D is ambiguous. The V end was cut by 4 bases, the J end by 0 bases, with 13 bases between. The CDR3 contains 17 residues. Germline CDR1 reads SGHVS; CDR2 reads FQNEAQ. In nucleotides, the CDR3 is TGTGCCAGCAGCTCCCGCACCGTGAGCTCCTATAATTCACCCCTCCACTTT. Translation: CASSSRTVSSYNSPLHF.

This chain links TRBV5-1 with TRBJ2-3; D perhaps matches TRBD1 (5 bases). The CDR3 has 15 residues. CDR1 is SGHRS, CDR2 YFSETQ, per germline. V lost 0 bases and J 3 bases, leaving 11 bases between the germline ends. The CDR3 reads CASSLAPDNTDTQYF. The CDR3 region has the DNA TGCGCCAGCAGCTTGGCTCCGGACAATACAGATACGCAGTATTTT.

The chain recombines TRBV24-1 with TRBJ1-5; no clear D gene. CDR3 size: 14 residues. CDR1 is KGHDR, CDR2 SFDVKD, per germline. The V end lost 6 bases, the J end lost 0 bases, and 8 bases lay between the germline ends. CDR3 sequence (DNA): TGTGCCACCAGTCGAGGGTATAGCAATCAGCCCCAGCATTTT. Its protein product is CATSRGYSNQPQHF.

In DNA form, the CDR3 reads TGTGCCAGCAGGTTGAAACCAGGGCCGGGGGGCAATCAGTACTTC. It is translated as CASRLKPGPGGNQYF. J is TRBJ2-7 and V is TRBV6-5; perhaps TRBD2 as D (7 bases). The V gene's germline CDR1 is MNHEY and CDR2 SVGAGI. Between the trimmed V and J ends, which lost 6 bases and 10 bases, there was a span of 25 bases. This CDR3 region has 15 residues.

This chain joins TRBV30 and TRBJ1-5, with 7 nucleotides matching TRBD1. Germline values: CDR1 GTSNPN, CDR2 SVGIG (reference sequence). The trim removed 0 bases at V and 7 bases at J, leaving 3 bases unmatched. The CDR3 runs to 13 residues. The CDR3 DNA reads as TGTGCCTGGAGTGTAGAGGGGGCACAGCCCCAGCATTTT. Protein: CAWSVEGAQPQHF.

CDR3 nucleotide sequence: TGTGCCAGCAGCTTAATCGGGGTATCAGAAAAACTGTTTTTT. Encoded protein: CASSLIGVSEKLFF. J is TRBJ1-4 and V is TRBV7-9; D is uncertain. In germline, CDR1 is SEHNR, CDR2 FQNEAQ (reference sequence). This CDR3 is 14 amino acids long. Trimming removed 2 bases at V and 8 bases at J, with 12 bases between.

This chain joins TRBV6-6 and TRBJ2-7, with D possibly matching TRBD1 (6 bases). V lost 6 bases and J lost 5, with 14 bases in between. This CDR3 region has 13 residues. The V gene's germline CDR1 is MNHNY and CDR2 SVGAGI (reference sequence). The CDR3 sequence: CASSKRTGNEQYF. The CDR3 bases are TGTGCCAGCAGCAAGAGAACAGGGAACGAGCAGTACTTC.

The gene calls are TRBV5-1 and TRBJ1-1; no firm D call. The CDR3 runs 11 residues. The germline gives CDR1 SGHRS, CDR2 YFSETQ. V was trimmed by 6 bases and J by 1 base, leaving 4 bases between them. As DNA, the CDR3 is TGCGCCAGCACCGGGAACACTGAAGCTTTCTTT. This sequence encodes CASTGNTEAFF.